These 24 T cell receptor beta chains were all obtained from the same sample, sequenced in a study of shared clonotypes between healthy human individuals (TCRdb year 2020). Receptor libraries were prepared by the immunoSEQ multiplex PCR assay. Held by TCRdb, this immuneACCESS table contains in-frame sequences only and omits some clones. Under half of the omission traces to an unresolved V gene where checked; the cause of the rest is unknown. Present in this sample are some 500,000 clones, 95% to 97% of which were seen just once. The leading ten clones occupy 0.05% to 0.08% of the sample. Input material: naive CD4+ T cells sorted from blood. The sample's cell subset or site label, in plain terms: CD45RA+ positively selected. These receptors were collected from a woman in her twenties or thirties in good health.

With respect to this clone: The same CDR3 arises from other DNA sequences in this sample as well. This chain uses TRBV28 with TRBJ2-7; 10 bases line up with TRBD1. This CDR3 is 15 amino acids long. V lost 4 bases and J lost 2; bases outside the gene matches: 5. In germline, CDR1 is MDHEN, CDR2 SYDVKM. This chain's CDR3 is CASSSPGQGTYEQYF. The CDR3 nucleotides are TGTGCCAGCAGTTCACCGGGACAGGGGACCTACGAGCAGTACTTC.

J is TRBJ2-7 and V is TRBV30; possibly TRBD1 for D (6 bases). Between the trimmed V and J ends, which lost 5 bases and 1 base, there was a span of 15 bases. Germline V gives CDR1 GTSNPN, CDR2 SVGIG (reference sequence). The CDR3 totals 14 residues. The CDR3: CAWGRHRVSYEQYF. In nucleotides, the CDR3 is TGTGCCTGGGGTAGGCACAGGGTTTCCTACGAGCAGTACTTC.

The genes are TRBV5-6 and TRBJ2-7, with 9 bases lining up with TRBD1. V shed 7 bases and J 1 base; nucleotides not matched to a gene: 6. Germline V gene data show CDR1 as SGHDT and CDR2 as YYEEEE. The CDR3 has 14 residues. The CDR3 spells CASAKQGASYEQYF. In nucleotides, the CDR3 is TGTGCCAGCGCTAAACAGGGGGCATCCTACGAGCAGTACTTC.

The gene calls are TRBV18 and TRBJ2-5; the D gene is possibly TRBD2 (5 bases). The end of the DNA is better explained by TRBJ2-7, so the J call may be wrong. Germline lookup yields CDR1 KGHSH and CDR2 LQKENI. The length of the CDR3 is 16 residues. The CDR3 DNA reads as TGTGCCAGCTCACCACAGCGAGCGGAAGGAGCCTACGAGCAGTACTTC. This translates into CASSPQRAEGAYEQYF.

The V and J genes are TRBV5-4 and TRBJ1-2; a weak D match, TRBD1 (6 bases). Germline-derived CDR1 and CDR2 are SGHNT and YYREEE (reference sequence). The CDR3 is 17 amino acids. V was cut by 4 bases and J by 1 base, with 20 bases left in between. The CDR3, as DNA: TGTGCCAGCAGCACCGGGAGAAAAGGGGGGATTAACTATGGCTACACCTTC. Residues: CASSTGRKGGINYGYTF.

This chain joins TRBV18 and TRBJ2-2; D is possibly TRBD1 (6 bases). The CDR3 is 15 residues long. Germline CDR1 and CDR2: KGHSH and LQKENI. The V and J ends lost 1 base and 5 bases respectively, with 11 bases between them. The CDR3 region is CASSPRNRATGELFF. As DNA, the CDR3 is TGTGCCAGCTCACCACGGAACAGGGCGACCGGGGAGCTGTTTTTT.

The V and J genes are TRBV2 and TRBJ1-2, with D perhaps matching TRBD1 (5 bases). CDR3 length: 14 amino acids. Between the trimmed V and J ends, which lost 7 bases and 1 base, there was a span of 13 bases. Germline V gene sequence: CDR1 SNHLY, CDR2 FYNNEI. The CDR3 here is CASKQGVYNYGYTF. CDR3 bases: TGTGCCAGCAAGCAAGGGGTGTATAACTATGGCTACACCTTC.

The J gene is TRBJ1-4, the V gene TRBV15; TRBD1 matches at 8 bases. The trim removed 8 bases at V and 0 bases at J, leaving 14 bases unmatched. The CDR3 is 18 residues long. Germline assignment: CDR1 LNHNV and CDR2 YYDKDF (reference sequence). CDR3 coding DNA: TGTGCCACCCTAACAACGGGACAGGAGAATGCAACTAATGAAAAACTGTTTTTT. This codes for CATLTTGQENATNEKLFF.

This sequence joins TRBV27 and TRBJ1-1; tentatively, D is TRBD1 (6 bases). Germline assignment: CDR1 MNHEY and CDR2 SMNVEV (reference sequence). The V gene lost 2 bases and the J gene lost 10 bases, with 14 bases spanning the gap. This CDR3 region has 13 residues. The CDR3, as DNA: TGTGCCAGCAGTTTAGAAGGGACAAAATTAGCTTTCTTT. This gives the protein CASSLEGTKLAFF.

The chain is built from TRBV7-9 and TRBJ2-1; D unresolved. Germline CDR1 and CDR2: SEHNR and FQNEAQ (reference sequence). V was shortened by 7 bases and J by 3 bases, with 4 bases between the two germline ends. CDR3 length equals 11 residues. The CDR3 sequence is CASTHYNEQFF. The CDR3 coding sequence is TGTGCCAGCACCCACTACAATGAGCAGTTCTTC.

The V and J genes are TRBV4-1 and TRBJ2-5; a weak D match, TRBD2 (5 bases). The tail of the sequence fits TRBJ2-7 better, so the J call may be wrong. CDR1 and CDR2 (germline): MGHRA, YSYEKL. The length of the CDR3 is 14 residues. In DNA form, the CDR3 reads TGCGCCAGCAGCCAAGTTCCCGGGGCCTACGAGCAGTACTTC. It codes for CASSQVPGAYEQYF.

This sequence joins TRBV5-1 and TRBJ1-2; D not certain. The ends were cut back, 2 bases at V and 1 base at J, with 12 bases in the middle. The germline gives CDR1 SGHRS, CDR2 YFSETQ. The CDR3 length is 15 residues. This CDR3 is CASSLAGRINYGYTF. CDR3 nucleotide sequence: TGCGCCAGCAGCTTAGCTGGACGGATTAACTATGGCTACACCTTC.

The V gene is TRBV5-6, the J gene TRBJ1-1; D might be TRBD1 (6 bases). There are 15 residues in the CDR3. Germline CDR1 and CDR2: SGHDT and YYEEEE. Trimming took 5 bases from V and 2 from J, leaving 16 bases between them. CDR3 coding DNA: TGTGCCAGCAGTTACGTTGAACAGGGAAACACTGAAGCTTTCTTT. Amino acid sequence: CASSYVEQGNTEAFF.

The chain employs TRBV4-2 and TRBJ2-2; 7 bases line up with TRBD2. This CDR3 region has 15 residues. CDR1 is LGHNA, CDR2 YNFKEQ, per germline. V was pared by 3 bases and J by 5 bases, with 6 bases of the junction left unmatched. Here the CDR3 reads CASSQRGRGTGELFF. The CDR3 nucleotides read TGTGCCAGCAGCCAGCGCGGGAGAGGAACCGGGGAGCTGTTTTTT.

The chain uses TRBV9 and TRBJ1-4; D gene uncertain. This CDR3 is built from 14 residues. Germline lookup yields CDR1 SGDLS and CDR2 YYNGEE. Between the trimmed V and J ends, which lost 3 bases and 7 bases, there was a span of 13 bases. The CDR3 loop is CASSARPSSEKLFF. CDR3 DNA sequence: TGTGCCAGCAGCGCCCGACCAAGTAGTGAAAAACTGTTTTTT.

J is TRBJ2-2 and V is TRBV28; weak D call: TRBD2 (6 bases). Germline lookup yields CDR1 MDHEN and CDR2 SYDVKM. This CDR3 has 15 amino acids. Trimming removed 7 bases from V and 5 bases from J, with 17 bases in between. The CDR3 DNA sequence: TGTGCCAGCACCCCGGGAGCCTCGAGGACCGGGGAGCTGTTTTTT. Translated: CASTPGASRTGELFF.

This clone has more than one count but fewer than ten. CDR3 DNA sequence: TGCGCCAGCAGCCAAGAATTGGGTTACACCGGGGAGCTGTTTTTT. Translation: CASSQELGYTGELFF. This sequence joins TRBV4-1 and TRBJ2-2; D gene ambiguous. CDR3 length equals 15 residues. The V gene's germline CDR1 is MGHRA and CDR2 YSYEKL. V lost 0 bases to trimming and J lost 3 bases, with 8 bases between them.

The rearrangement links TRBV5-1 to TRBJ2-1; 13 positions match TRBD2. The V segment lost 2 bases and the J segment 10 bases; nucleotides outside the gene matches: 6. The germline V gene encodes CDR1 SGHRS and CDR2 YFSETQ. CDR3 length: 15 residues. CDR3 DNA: TGCGCCAGCAGCTTAGGACTAGCGGGAGCCGACGAGCAGTTCTTC. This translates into CASSLGLAGADEQFF. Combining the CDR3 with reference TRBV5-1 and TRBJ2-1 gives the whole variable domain KAGVTQTPRYLIKTRGQQVTLSCSPISGHRSVSWYQQTPGQGLQFLFEYFSETQRNKGNFPGRFSGRQFSNSRSEMNVSTLELGDSALYLCASSLGLAGADEQFFGPGTRLTVL.

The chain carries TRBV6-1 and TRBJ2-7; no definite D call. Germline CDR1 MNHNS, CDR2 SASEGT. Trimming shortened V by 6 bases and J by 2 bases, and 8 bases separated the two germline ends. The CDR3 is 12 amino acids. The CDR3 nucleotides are TGTGCCAGCAGGTACAGAACCTACGAGCAGTACTTC. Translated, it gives CASRYRTYEQYF.

CDR3 nucleotides: TGTGCCAGCAGCCAAGCTGTGACAGGTTATGGCTACACCTTC. This gives the protein CASSQAVTGYGYTF. The V and J genes are TRBV14 and TRBJ1-2; D possibly corresponds to TRBD1 (6 bases). Germline CDR1 reads SGHDN; CDR2 reads FVKESK. This CDR3 contains 14 residues. V was shortened by 1 base and J by 5 bases, with 11 bases between the two germline ends.

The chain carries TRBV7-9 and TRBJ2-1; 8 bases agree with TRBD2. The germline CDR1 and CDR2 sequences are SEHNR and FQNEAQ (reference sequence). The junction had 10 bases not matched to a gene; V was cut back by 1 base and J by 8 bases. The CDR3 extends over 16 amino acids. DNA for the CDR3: TGTGCCAGCAGCTTAGGGGGAGGGACTAGGTGGGATGAGCAGTTCTTC. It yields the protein CASSLGGGTRWDEQFF.

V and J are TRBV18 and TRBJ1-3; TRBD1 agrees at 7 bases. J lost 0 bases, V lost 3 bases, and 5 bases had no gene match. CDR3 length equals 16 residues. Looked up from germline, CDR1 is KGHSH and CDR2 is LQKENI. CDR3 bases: TGTGCCAGCTCACCGGGACAGTTTAGCTCTGGAAACACCATATATTTT. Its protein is CASSPGQFSSGNTIYF.

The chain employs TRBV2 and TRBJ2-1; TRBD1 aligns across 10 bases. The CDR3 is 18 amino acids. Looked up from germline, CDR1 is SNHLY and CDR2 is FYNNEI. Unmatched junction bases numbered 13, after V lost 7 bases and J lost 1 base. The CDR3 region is CASTPRGTGVGSYNEQFF. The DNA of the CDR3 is TGTGCCAGCACTCCTCGGGGGACAGGGGTGGGGTCCTACAATGAGCAGTTCTTC. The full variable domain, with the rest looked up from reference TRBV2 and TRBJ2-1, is EPEVTQTPSHQVTQMGQEVILRCVPISNHLYFYWYRQILGQKVEFLVSFYNNEISEKSEIFDDQFSVERPDGSNFTLKIRSTKLEDSAMYFCASTPRGTGVGSYNEQFFGPGTRLTVL.

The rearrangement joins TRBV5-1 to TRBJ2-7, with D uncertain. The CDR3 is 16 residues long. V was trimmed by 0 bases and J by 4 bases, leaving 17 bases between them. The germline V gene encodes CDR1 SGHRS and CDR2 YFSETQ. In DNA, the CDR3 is TGCGCCAGCAGCTTGGCCCAGGATAGTGCCCTTTACGAGCAGTACTTC. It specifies CASSLAQDSALYEQYF.